Sequencing of this T cell receptor beta chain was carried out in a study of blood T cells in healthy people across ages. Study context: About one barcoded beta molecule per two T cells was the capture yield of template switching. Broader study findings: The authors considered diversity estimates from one million T cells to be underestimates. TCR beta diversity, measured per million T cells, fell in a roughly linear way with age.

The CDR3 consists of 15 residues. The germline CDR1 and CDR2 sequences are DFQATT and SNEGSKA (reference sequence). Trimming removed 4 bases from V and 1 base from J, with 17 bases in between. Primers used in a second PCR of about 7 to 12 cycles were a sample-barcoded 5' primer and a J-beta primer mix. TCRdb fed the 5' RACE reads into MiXCR, producing one record per CDR3 protein. The data show 700,000 to 950,000 distinct CDR3 sequences, with over 45% seen just once and approximately 20% held by the top ten. About this clonotype: Its antigen is not known.

No fewer than 5.5 micrograms of total RNA were isolated from every sample. This TCR derives from a man in his thirties or forties in good health. The chain couples TRBV20-1 to TRBJ2-7, with D possibly TRBD2 on 5 matching bases. Sequencing was performed on blood. Here the CDR3 DNA reads TGCAGTGCTACCCTTCTGGGCGGGCGTTCCTACGAGCAGTACTTC. It yields the protein CSATLLGGRSYEQYF.